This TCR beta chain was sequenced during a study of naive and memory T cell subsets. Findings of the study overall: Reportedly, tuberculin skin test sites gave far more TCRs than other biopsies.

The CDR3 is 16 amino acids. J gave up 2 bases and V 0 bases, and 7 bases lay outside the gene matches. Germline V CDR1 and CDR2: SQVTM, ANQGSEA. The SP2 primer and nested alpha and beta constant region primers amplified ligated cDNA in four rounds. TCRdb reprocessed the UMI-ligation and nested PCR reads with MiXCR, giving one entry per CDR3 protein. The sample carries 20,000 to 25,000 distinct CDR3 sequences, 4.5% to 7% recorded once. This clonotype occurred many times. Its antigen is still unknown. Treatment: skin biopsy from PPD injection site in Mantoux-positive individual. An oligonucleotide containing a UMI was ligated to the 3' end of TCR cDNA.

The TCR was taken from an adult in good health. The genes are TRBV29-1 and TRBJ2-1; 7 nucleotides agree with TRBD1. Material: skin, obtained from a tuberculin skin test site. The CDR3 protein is CSVEDPDRITYNEQFF. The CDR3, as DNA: TGCAGCGTTGAAGATCCGGACAGGATAACCTACAATGAGCAGTTCTTC.